The 7 T cell receptor beta chains presented below share a single source sample, sequenced in a study of CD8 T cells in Susac syndrome. RNA, at about 0.45 to 1 ug, was reverse transcribed with random hexamers. One entry per CDR3 protein results from TCRdb running MiXCR on the immunoSEQ multiplex PCR reads. The sample lists some 110,000 distinct CDR3 sequences, approximately 93% occurring once. The sample comprised CD8+ T cells from PBMCs. These receptors were taken from a human donor with multiple sclerosis.

This rearrangement joins TRBV24-1 to TRBJ1-5, with 9 bases fitting TRBD1. Germline V CDR1 and CDR2: KGHDR, SFDVKD. The ends lost 5 bases at V and 5 bases at J; junction bases unmatched: 12. This CDR3 region has 17 residues. CDR3 region: CATSASVGQGPYQPQHF. CDR3 DNA sequence: TGTGCCACCAGTGCGTCAGTTGGACAGGGGCCGTATCAGCCCCAGCATTTT.

This chain connects TRBV14 to TRBJ2-4; weak D call: TRBD2 (6 bases). The CDR3 contains 13 residues. Trimming took 8 bases from V and 4 from J, leaving 12 bases between them. Germline CDR1 and CDR2: SGHDN and FVKESK. The CDR3 sequence is CASGGLRKNIQYF. For the CDR3, the DNA is TGTGCCAGCGGAGGGCTTAGAAAAAACATTCAGTACTTC.

This chain joins TRBV13 and TRBJ2-5, with 8 nucleotides matching TRBD2. V shed 5 bases and J 5 bases; nucleotides not matched to a gene: 16. The CDR3 is made up of 17 amino acids. The germline V gene encodes CDR1 PRHDT and CDR2 FYEKMQ (reference sequence). The CDR3 protein is CASSIFSGLAEQETQYF. In nucleotides, the CDR3 is TGTGCCAGCAGCATTTTCTCCGGACTAGCAGAACAGGAGACCCAGTACTTC.

The genes are TRBV7-9 and TRBJ1-5, with D maybe TRBD1 (5 bases). Trimming shortened V by 4 bases and J by 4 bases, and 14 bases separated the two germline ends. The germline gives CDR1 SEHNR, CDR2 FQNEAQ (reference sequence). There are 15 residues in the CDR3. The chain's CDR3 is CASSSSGGMNQPQHF. CDR3 bases: TGTGCCAGCAGCTCCTCCGGGGGTATGAATCAGCCCCAGCATTTT.

The V and J genes are TRBV24-1 and TRBJ1-5, with a tentative D call TRBD1 (6 bases). This CDR3 region has 13 residues. Germline assignment: CDR1 KGHDR and CDR2 SFDVKD. V shed 9 bases and J shed 3 bases, with 11 bases lying between them. CDR3 loop: CATEGGYNQPQHF. DNA for the CDR3: TGTGCCACCGAGGGGGGTTACAATCAGCCCCAGCATTTT.

The genes are TRBV15 and TRBJ2-7, with D uncertain. The ends were cut back, 3 bases at V and 5 bases at J, with 8 bases in the middle. The germline V gene encodes CDR1 LNHNV and CDR2 YYDKDF (reference sequence). This CDR3 is 12 amino acids long. CDR3 amino acids: CATSSWPHEQYF. The CDR3 region has the DNA TGTGCCACCAGCAGCTGGCCTCACGAGCAGTACTTC.

The J gene is TRBJ2-1, the V gene TRBV2, with 9 bases matching TRBD1. J gave up 10 bases and V 7 bases, and 5 bases lay outside the gene matches. Germline CDR1 and CDR2: SNHLY and FYNNEI. The CDR3 is made up of 12 amino acids. The CDR3 spells CASKGQGREQFF. In DNA form, the CDR3 reads TGTGCCAGCAAGGGACAGGGAAGGGAGCAGTTCTTC.